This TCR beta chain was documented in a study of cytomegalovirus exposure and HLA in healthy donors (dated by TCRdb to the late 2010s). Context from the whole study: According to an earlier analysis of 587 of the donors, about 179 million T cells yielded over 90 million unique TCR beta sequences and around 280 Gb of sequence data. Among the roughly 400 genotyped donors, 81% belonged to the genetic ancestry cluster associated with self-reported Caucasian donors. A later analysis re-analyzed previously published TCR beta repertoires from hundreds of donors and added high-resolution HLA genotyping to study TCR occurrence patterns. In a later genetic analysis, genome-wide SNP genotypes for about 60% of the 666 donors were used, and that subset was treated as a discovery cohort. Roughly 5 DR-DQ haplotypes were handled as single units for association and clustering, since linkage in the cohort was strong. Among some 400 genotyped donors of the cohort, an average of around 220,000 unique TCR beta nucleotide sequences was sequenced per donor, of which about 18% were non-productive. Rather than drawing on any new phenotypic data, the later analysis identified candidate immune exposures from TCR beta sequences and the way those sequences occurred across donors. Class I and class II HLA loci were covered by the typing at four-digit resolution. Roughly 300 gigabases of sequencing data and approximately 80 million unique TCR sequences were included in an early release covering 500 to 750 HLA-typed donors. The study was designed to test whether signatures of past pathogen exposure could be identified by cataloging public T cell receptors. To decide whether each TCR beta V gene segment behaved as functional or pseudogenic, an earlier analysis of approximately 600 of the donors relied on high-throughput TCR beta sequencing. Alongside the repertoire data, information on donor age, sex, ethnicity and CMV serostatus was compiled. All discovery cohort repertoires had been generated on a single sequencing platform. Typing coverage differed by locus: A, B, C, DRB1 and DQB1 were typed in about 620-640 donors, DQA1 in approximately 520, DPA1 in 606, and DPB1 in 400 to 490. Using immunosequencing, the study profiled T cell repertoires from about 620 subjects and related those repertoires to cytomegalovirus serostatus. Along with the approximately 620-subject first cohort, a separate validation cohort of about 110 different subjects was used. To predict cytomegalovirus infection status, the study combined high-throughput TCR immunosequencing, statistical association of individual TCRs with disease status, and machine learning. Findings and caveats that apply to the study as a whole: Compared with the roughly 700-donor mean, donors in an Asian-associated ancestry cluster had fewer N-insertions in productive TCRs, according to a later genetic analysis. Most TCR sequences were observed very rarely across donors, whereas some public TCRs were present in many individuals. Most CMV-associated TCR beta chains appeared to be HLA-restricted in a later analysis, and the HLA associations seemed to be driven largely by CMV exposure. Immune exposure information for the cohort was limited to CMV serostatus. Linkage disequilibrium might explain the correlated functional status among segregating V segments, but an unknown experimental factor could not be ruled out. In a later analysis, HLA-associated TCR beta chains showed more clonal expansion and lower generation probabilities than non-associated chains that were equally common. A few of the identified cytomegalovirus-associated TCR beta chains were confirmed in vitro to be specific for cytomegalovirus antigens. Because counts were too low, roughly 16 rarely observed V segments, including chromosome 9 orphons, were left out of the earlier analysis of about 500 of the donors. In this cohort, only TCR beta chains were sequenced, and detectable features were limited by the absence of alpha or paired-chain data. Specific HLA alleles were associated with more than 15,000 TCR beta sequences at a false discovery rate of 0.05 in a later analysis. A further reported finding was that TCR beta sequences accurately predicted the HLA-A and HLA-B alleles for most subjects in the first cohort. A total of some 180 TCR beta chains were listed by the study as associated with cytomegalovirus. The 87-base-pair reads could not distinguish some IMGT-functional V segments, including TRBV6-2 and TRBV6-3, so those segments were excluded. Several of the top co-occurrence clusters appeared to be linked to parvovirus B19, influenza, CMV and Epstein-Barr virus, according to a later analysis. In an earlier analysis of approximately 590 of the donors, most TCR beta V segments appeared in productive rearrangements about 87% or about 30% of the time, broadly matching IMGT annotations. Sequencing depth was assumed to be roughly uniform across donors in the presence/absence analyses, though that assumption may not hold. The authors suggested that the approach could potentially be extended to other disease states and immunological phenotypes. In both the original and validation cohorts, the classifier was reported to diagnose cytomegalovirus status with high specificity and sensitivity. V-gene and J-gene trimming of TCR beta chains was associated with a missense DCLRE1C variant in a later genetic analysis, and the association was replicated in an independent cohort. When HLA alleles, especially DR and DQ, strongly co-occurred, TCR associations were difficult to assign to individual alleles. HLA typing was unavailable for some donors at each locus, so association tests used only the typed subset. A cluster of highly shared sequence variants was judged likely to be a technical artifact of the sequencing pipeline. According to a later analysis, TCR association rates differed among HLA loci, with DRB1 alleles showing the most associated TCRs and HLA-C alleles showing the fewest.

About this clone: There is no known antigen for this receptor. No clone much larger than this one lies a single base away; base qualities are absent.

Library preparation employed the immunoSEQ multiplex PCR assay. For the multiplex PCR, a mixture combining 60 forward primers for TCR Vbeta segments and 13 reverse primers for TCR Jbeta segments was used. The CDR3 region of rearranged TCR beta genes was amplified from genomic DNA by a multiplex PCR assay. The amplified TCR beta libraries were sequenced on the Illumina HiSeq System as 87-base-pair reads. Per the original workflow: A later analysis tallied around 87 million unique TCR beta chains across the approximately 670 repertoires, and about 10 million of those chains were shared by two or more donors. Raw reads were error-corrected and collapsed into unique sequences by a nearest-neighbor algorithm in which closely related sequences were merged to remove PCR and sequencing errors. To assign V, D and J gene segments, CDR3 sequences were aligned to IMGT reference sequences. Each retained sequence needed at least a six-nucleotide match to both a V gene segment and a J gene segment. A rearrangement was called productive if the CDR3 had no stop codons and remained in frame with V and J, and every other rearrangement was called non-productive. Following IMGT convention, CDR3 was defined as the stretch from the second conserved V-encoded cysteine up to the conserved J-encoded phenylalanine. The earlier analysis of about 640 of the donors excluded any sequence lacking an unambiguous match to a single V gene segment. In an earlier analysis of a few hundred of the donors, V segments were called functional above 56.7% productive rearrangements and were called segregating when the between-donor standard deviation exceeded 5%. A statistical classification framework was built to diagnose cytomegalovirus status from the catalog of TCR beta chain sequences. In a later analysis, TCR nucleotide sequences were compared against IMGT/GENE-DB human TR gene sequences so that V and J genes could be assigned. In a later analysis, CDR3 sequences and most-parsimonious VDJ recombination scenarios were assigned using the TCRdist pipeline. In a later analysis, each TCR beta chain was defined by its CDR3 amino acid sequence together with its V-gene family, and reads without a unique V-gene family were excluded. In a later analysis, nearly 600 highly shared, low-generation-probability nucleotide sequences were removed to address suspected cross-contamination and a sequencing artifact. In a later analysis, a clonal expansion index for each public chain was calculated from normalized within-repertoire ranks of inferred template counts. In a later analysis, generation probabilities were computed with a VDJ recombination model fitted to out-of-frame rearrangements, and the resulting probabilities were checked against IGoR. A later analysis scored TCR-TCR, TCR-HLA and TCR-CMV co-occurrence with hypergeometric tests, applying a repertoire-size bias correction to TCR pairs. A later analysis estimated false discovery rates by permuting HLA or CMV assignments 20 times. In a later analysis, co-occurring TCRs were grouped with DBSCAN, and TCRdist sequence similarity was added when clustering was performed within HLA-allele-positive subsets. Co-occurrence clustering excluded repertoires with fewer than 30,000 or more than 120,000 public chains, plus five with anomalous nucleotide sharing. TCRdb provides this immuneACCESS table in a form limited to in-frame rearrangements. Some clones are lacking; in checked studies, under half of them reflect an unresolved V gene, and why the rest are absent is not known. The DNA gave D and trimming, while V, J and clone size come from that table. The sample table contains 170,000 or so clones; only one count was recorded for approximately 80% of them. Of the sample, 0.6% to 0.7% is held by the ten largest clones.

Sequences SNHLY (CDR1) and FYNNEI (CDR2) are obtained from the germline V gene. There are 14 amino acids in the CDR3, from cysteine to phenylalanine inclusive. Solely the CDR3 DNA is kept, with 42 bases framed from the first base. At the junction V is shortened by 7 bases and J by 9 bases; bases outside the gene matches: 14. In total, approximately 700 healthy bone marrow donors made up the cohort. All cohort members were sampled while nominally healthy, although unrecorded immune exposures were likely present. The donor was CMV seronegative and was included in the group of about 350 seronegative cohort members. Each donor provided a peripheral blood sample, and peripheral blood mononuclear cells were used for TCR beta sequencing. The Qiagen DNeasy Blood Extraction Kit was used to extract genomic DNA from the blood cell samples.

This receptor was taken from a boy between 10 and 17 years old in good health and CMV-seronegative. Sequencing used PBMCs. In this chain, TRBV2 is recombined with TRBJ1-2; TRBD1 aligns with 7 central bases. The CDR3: CASTDARQGVSYTF. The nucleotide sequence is TGTGCCAGCACCGATGCAAGACAGGGAGTTAGCTACACCTTC.